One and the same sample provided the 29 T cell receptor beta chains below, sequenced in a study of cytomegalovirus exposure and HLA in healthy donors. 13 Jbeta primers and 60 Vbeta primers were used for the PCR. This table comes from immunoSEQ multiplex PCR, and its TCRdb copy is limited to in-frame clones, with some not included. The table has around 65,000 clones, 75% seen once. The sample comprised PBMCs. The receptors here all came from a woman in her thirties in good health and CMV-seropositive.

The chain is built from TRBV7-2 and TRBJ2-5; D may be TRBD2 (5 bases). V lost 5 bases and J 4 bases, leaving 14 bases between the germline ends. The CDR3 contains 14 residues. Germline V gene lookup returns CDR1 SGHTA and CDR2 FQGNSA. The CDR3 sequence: CASSKVRVGETQYF. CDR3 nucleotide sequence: TGTGCCAGCAGCAAGGTGAGGGTTGGAGAGACCCAGTACTTC.

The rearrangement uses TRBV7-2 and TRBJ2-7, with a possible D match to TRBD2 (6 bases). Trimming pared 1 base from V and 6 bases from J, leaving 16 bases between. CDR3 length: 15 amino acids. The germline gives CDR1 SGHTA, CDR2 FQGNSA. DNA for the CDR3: TGTGCCAGCAGCTTAGTACGGGGGTTCCATGGCGAGCAGTACTTC. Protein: CASSLVRGFHGEQYF.

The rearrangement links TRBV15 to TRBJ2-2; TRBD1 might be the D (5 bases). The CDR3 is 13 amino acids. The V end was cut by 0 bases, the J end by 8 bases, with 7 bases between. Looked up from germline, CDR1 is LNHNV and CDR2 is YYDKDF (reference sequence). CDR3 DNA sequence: TGTGCCACCAGCAGAGAGTCAGGGGGGGAGCTGTTTTTT. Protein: CATSRESGGELFF.

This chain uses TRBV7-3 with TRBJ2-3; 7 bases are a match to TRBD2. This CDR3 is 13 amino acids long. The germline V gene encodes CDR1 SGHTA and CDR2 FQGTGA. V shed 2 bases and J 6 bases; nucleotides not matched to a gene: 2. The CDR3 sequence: CASSLAGGDTQYF. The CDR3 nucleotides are TGTGCCAGCAGCTTAGCCGGGGGGGATACGCAGTATTTT.

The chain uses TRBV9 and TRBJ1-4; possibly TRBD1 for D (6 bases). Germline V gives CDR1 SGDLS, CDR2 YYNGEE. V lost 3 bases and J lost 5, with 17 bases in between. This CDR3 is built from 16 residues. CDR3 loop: CASSAIGEGDNEKLFF. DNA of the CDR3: TGTGCCAGCAGCGCTATTGGGGAGGGGGACAATGAAAAACTGTTTTTT.

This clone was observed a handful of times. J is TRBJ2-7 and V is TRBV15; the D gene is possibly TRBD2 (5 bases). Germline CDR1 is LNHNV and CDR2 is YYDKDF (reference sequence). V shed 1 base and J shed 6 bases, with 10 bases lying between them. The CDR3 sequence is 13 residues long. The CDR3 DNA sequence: TGTGCCACCAGCAGAGTGGTGGGAGCCGAGCAGTACTTC. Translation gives CATSRVVGAEQYF.

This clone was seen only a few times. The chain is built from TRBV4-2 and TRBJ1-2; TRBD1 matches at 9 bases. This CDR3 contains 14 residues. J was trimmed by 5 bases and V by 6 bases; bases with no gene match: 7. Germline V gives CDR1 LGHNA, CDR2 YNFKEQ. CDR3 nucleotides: TGTGCCAGCAGTCCTCGGGACAGGGAGTATGGCTACACCTTC. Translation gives CASSPRDREYGYTF.

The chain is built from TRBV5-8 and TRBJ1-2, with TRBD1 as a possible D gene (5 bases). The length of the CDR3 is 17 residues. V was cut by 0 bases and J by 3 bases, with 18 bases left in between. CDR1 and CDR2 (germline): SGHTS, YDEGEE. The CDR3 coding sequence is TGTGCCAGCAGCTTGGAGTTGGGAGGACATGTTGACTATGGCTACACCTTC. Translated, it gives CASSLELGGHVDYGYTF.

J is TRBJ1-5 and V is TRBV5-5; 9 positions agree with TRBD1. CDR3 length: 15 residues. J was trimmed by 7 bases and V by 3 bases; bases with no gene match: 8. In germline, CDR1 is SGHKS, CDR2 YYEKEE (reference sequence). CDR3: CASSSGTGTNQPQHF. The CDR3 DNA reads TGTGCCAGCAGCTCCGGGACAGGGACCAACCAGCCCCAGCATTTT.

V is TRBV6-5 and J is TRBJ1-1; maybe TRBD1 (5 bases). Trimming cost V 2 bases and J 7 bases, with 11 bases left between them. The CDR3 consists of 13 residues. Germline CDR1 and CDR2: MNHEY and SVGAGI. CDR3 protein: CASSYRGHCEAFF. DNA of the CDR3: TGTGCCAGCAGTTACAGGGGCCACTGTGAAGCTTTCTTT.

CDR3 sequence: CASSLTQGGEQYF. The CDR3 bases are TGTGCCAGCAGCCTAACCCAAGGGGGCGAGCAGTACTTC. The chain is built from TRBV7-9 and TRBJ2-7, with D tentatively TRBD1 (6 bases). The CDR3 contains 13 residues. Germline CDR1 SEHNR, CDR2 FQNEAQ (reference sequence). V shed 5 bases and J shed 6 bases, with 14 bases lying between them.

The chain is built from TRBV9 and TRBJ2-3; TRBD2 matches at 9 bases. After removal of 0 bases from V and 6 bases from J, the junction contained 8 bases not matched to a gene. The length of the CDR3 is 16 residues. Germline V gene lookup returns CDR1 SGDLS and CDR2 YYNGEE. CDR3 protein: CASSVAVAGVGDTQYF. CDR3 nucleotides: TGTGCCAGCAGCGTAGCAGTAGCGGGAGTCGGGGATACGCAGTATTTT.

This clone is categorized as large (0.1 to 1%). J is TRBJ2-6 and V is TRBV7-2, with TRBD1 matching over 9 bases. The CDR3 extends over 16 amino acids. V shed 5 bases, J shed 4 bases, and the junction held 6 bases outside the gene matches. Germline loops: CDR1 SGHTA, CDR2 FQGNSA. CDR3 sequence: CASSPWTGAGANVLTF. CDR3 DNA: TGTGCCAGCAGCCCATGGACAGGGGCCGGGGCCAACGTCCTGACTTTC.

The DNA of the CDR3 is TGTGCCAGCAGCTTAGAAACAGGGGGGGAGCAGTACTTC. It specifies CASSLETGGEQYF. The V gene is TRBV11-3, the J gene TRBJ2-7; TRBD1 matches 8 bases. The ends lost 0 bases at V and 7 bases at J; junction bases unmatched: 2. Germline V gives CDR1 SGHNT, CDR2 YENEEA. The CDR3 loop spans 13 amino acids.

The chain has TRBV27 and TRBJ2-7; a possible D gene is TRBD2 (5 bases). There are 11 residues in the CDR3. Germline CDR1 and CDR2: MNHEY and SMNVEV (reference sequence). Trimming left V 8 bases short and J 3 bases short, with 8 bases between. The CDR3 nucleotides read TGTGCCAGCGGAGGATACTACGAGCAGTACTTC. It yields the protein CASGGYYEQYF.

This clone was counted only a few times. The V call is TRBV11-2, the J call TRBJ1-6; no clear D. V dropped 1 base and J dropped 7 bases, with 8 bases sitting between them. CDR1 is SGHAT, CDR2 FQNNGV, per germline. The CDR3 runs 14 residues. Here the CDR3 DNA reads TGTGCCAGCAGCTTAGGCGGAGGGAATTCACCCCTCCACTTT. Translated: CASSLGGGNSPLHF.

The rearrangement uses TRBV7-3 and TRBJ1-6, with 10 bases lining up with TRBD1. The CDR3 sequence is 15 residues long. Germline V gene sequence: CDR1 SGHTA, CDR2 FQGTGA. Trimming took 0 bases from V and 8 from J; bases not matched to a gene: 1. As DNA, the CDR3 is TGTGCCAGCAGCTTAACCGGGACAGGGGATTCACCCCTCCACTTT. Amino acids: CASSLTGTGDSPLHF.

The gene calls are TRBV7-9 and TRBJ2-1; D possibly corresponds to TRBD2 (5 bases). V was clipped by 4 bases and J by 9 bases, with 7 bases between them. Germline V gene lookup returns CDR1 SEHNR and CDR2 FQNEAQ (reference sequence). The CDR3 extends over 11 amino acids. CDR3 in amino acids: CASSSSIEQFF. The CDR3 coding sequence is TGTGCCAGCAGCTCTAGCATTGAGCAGTTCTTC.

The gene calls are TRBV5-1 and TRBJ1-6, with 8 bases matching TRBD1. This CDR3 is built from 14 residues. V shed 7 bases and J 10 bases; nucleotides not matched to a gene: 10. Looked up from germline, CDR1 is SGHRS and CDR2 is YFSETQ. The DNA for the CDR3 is TGCGCCAGCCGTCGTTGGACAGGGACGTCACCCCTCCACTTT. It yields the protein CASRRWTGTSPLHF. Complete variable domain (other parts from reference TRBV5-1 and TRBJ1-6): KAGVTQTPRYLIKTRGQQVTLSCSPISGHRSVSWYQQTPGQGLQFLFEYFSETQRNKGNFPGRFSGRQFSNSRSEMNVSTLELGDSALYLCASRRWTGTSPLHFGNGTRLTVT.

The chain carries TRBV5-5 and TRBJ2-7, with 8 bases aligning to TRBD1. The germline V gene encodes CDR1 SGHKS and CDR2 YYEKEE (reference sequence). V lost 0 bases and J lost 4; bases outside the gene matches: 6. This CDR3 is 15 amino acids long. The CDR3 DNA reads TGTGCCAGCAGCTTGGAAGCAGGGGGCATTTACGAGCAGTACTTC. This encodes CASSLEAGGIYEQYF.

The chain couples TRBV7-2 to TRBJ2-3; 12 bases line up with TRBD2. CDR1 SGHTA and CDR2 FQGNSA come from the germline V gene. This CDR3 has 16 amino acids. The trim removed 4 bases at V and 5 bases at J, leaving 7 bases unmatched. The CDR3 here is CASSSASGRVGDTQYF. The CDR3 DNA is TGTGCCAGCAGCTCGGCTAGCGGGAGGGTCGGAGATACGCAGTATTTT.

CDR3 sequence: CASSLRREEGTGELFF. The CDR3 DNA sequence: TGTGCCAGCAGCCTAAGACGGGAGGAAGGAACCGGGGAGCTGTTTTTT. The chain is built from TRBV9 and TRBJ2-2; 7 nucleotides agree with TRBD2. Per the germline V gene, CDR1 is SGDLS and CDR2 is YYNGEE. Trimming removed 4 bases from V and 5 bases from J; junction bases left unmatched: 11. There are 16 residues in the CDR3. Looking up the rest from reference TRBV9 and TRBJ2-2 gives the full variable domain: DSGVTQTPKHLITATGQRVTLRCSPRSGDLSVYWYQQSLDQGLQFLIQYYNGEERAKGNILERFSAQQFPDLHSELNLSSLELGDSALYFCASSLRREEGTGELFFGEGSRLTVL.

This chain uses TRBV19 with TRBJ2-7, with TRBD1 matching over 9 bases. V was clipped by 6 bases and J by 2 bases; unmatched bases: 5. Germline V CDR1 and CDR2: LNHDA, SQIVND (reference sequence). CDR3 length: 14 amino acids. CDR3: CASSRTGDPYEQYF. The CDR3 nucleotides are TGTGCCAGTAGCAGGACAGGGGACCCCTACGAGCAGTACTTC.

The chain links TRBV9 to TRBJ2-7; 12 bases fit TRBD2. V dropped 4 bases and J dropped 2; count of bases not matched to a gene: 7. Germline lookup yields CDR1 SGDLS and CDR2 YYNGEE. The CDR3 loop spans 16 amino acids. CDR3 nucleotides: TGTGCCAGCAGCCCTCGGACTAGCGGGAACCCCTACGAGCAGTACTTC. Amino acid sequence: CASSPRTSGNPYEQYF. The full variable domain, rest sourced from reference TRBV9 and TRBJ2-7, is DSGVTQTPKHLITATGQRVTLRCSPRSGDLSVYWYQQSLDQGLQFLIQYYNGEERAKGNILERFSAQQFPDLHSELNLSSLELGDSALYFCASSPRTSGNPYEQYFGPGTRLTVT.

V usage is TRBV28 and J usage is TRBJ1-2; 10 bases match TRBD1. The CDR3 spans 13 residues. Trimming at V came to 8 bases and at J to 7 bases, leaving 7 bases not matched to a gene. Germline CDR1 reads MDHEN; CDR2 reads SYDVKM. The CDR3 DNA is TGTGCCAGCTCCGCGGGACAGGGGCGTGGCTACACCTTC. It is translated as CASSAGQGRGYTF.

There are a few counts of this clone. In DNA, the CDR3 is TGTGCCAGCAGTTACCTGGGGGGTCGCAATGAAAAACTGTTTTTT. This encodes CASSYLGGRNEKLFF. This chain links TRBV6-5 with TRBJ1-4, with D possibly matching TRBD1 (5 bases). V lost 2 bases to trimming and J lost 5 bases, with 12 bases between them. CDR1 MNHEY and CDR2 SVGAGI come from the germline V gene. This CDR3 has 15 amino acids.

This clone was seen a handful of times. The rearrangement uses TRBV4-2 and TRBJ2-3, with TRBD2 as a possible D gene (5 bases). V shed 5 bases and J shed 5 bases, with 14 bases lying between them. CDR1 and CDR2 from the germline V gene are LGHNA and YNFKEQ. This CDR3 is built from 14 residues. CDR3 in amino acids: CASSLATVQDTQYF. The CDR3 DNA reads TGTGCCAGCAGCTTAGCGACTGTTCAAGATACGCAGTATTTT.

The CDR3 region has the DNA TGTGCCACCAGGACTAGCGGGAGGATACAGCAGTACTTC. It yields the protein CATRTSGRIQQYF. The J gene is TRBJ2-7, the V gene TRBV28; 14 bases fit TRBD2. CDR3 size: 13 residues. Trimming at V came to 10 bases and at J to 8 bases, leaving 7 bases not matched to a gene. Germline assignment: CDR1 MDHEN and CDR2 SYDVKM.

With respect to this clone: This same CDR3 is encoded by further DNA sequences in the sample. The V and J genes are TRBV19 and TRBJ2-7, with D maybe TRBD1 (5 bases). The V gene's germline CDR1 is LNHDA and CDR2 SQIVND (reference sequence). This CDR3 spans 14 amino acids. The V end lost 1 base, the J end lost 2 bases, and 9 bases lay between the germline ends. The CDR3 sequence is CASSIGGATYEQYF. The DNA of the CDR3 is TGTGCCAGTAGTATAGGGGGCGCAACCTACGAGCAGTACTTC.